The source of this T cell receptor (beta chain) is a study of cytomegalovirus exposure and HLA in healthy donors. The germline V gene encodes CDR1 WNHNN and CDR2 SYGVQD (reference sequence). V was shortened by 0 bases and J by 5 bases, with 9 bases between the two germline ends. The CDR3 covers 14 residues. The donors formed part of the roughly 120-subject validation cohort, distinct from the roughly 700-subject first cohort. Generated by immunoSEQ multiplex PCR, the TCRdb table keeps only in-frame clones and is missing some. The sample yields under 250,000 clones, more than 75% seen once. This TCR derives from a young woman in good health and CMV-seropositive. The chain uses TRBV10-1 and TRBJ2-3; D is perhaps TRBD2 (6 bases). The sample was PBMCs. The CDR3 loop reads CASSESNGGDTQYF. The CDR3 DNA reads TGCGCCAGCAGTGAGTCGAACGGGGGAGATACGCAGTATTTT.